This T cell receptor (beta chain) was observed in a study of control samples from healthy donors and cancer patients. Trimming took off 2 bases at V and 5 bases at J, with 11 bases between the two ends. Per germline, CDR1 SGDLS and CDR2 YYNGEE. The CDR3 is made up of 14 amino acids. The repertoire was sequenced with immunoSEQ multiplex PCR; TCRdb's copy has only in-frame clones and lacks some. Among 160,000 or so clones, about 93% were seen once, and the ten largest hold 0.65% to 0.75%. This TCR came from a woman aged 30 to 39 in good health. The sequencing input was blood. The chain has TRBV9 and TRBJ2-1; D uncertain. CDR3 sequence reads: CASSVSLGHNEQFF. The DNA for the CDR3 is TGTGCCAGCAGCGTTAGTCTAGGCCACAATGAGCAGTTCTTC.